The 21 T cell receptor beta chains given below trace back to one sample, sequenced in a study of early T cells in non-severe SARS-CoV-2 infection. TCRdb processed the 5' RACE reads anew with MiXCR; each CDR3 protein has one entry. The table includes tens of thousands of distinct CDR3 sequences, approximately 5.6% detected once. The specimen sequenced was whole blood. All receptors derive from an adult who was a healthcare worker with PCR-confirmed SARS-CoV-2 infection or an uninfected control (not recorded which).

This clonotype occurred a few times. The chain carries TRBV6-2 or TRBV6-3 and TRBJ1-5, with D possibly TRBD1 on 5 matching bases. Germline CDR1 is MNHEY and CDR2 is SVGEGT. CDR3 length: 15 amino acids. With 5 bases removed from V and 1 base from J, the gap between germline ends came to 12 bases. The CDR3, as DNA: TGTGCCAGCAGTATTCAGGGTCTCAGCAATCAGCCCCAGCATTTT. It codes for CASSIQGLSNQPQHF.

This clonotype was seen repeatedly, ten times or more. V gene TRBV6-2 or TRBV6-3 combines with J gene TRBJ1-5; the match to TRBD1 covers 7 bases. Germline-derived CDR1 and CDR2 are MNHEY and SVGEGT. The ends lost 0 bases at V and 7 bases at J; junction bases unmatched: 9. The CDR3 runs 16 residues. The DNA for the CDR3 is TGTGCCAGCAGTTACTCGAAGGGACAGAGGGAACAGCCCCAGCATTTT. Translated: CASSYSKGQREQPQHF.

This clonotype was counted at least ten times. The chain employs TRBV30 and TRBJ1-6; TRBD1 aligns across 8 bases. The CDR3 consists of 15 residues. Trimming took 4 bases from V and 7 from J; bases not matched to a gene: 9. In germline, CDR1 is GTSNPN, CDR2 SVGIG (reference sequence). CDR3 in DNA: TGTGCCTGGACCGGCCTGACAGGGGAAAATTCACCCCTCCACTTT. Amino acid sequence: CAWTGLTGENSPLHF.

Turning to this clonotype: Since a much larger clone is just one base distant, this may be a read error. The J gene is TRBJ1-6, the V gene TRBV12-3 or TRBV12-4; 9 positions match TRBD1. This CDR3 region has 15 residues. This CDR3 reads CACSLTGGENSPLHF. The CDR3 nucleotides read TGTGCCTGCAGTTTGACAGGGGGGGAAAATTCACCCCTCCACTTT.

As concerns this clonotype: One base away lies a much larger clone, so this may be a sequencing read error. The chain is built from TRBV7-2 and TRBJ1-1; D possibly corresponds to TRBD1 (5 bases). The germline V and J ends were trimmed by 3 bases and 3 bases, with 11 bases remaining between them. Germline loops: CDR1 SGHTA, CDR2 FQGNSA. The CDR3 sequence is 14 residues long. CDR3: CASSFWDRHTEAFF. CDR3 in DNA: TGTGCCAGCAGCTTCTGGGACCGACACACTGAAGCTTTCTTT.

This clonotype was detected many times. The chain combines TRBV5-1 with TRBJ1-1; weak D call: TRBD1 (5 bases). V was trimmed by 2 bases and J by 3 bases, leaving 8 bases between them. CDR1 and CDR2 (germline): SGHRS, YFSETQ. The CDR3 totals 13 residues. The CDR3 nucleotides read TGCGCCAGCAGCTTCAGGGAAGACACTGAAGCTTTCTTT. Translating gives CASSFREDTEAFF.

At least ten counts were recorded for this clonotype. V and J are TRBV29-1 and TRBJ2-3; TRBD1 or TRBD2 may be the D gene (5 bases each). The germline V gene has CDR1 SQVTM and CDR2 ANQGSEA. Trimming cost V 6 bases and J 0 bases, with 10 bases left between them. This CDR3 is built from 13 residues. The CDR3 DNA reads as TGCAGCGTCTACCGGGACAGCACAGATACGCAGTATTTT. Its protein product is CSVYRDSTDTQYF.

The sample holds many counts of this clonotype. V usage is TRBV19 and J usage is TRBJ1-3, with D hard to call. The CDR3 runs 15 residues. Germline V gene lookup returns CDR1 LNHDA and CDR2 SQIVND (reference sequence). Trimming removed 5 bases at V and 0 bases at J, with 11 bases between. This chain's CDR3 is CASSPWTGSGNTIYF. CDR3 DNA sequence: TGTGCCAGTAGTCCATGGACTGGCTCTGGAAACACCATATATTTT. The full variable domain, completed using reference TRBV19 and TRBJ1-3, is DGGITQSPKYLFRKEGQNVTLSCEQNLNHDAMYWYRQDPGQGLRLIYYSQIVNDFQKGDIAEGYSVSREKKESFPLTVTSAQKNPTAFYLCASSPWTGSGNTIYFGEGSWLTVV.

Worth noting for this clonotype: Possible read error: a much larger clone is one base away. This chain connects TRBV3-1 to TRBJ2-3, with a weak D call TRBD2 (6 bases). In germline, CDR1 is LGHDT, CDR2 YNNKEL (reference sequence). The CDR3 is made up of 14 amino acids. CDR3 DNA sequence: TGTGCCAGCAGCGATGGGGGGTACGCAGATACGCAGTGTTTT. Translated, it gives CASSDGGYADTQCF.

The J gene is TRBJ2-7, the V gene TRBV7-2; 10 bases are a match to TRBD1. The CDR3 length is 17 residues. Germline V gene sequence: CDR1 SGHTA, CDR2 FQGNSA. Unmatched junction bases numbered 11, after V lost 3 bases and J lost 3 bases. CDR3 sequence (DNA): TGTGCCAGCAGCTTGTTTACCGCTGGGACAGGGGACTACGAGCAGTACTTC. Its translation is CASSLFTAGTGDYEQYF.

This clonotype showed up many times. CDR3 sequence: CASSQKVRGTDTQYF. The CDR3 nucleotides are TGTGCCAGCAGCCAAAAGGTCCGGGGCACAGATACGCAGTATTTT. The chain couples TRBV3-1 to TRBJ2-3; D is ambiguous. Germline CDR1 reads LGHDT; CDR2 reads YNNKEL (reference sequence). V was cut by 2 bases and J by 1 base, with 10 bases left in between. The CDR3 totals 15 residues.

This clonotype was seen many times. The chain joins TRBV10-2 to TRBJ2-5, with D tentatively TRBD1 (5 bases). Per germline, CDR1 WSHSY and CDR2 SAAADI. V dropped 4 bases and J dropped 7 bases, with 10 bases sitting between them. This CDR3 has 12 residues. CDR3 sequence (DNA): TGCGCCAGCAGTGCCTCTAGGGGGACCCAGTACTTC. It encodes CASSASRGTQYF.

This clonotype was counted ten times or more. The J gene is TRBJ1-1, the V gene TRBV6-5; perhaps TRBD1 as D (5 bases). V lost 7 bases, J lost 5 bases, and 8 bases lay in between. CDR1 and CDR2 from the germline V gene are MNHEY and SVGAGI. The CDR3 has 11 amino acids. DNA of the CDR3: TGTGCCAGCAAAGCAGGGACTGAAGCTTTCTTT. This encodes CASKAGTEAFF.

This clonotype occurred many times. The CDR3 DNA sequence: TGTGCCAGCAGTTTAGTCCTAGCGGGAGGAGGTGAGCAGTTCTTC. Its protein product is CASSLVLAGGGEQFF. The chain is built from TRBV27 and TRBJ2-1; TRBD2 matches at 11 bases. With 2 bases clipped from V and 9 bases from J, the junction kept 6 bases outside the gene matches. Germline V gene data show CDR1 as MNHEY and CDR2 as SMNVEV (reference sequence). CDR3 length: 15 amino acids.

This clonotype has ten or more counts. CDR3: CASTSLGAGRGQPQHF. As DNA, the CDR3 is TGTGCCAGTACCTCCCTGGGGGCAGGGCGAGGCCAGCCCCAGCATTTT. The gene calls are TRBV19 and TRBJ1-5, with a tentative D call TRBD1 (6 bases). CDR1 is LNHDA and CDR2 is SQIVND in the germline V gene (reference sequence). The CDR3 loop spans 16 amino acids. V was clipped by 7 bases and J by 7 bases, with 23 bases between them.

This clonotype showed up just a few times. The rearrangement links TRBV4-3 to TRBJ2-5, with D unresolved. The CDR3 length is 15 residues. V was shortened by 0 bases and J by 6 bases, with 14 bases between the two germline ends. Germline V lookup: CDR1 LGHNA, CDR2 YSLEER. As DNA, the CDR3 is TGCGCCAGCAGCCAAGAAAATTCCCCCGCGCAGACCCAGTACTTC. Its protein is CASSQENSPAQTQYF.

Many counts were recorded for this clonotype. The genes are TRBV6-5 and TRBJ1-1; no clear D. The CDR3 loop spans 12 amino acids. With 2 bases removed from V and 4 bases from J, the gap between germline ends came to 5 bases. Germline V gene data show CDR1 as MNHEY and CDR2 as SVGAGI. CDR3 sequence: CASSYGSTEAFF. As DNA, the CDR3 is TGTGCCAGCAGTTACGGGAGCACTGAAGCTTTCTTT.

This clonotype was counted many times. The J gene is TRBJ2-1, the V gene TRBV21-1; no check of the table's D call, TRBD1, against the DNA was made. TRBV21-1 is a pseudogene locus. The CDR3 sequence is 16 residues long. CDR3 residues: CASTVISGGRYNEQFF. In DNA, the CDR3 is TGTGCCAGCACCGTCATTTCGGGGGGCAGGTACAATGAGCAGTTCTTC.

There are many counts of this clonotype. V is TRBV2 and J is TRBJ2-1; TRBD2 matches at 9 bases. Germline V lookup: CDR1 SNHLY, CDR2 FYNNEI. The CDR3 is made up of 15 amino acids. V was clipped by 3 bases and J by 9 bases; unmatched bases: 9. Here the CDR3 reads CASSDGFSGSSEQFF. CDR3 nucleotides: TGTGCCAGCAGTGATGGTTTTAGCGGGAGTTCTGAGCAGTTCTTC.

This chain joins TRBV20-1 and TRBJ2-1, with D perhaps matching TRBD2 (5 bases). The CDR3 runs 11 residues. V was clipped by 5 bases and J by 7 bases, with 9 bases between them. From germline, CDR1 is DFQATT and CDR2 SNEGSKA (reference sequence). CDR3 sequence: CSARRTNEQFF. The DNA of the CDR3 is TGCAGTGCTCGTCGGACTAATGAGCAGTTCTTC.

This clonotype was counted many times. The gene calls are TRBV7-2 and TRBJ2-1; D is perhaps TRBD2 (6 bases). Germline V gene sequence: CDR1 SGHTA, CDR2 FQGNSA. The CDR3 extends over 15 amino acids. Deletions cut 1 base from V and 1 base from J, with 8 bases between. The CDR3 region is CASSLGGMSYNEQFF. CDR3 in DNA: TGTGCCAGCAGCTTAGGCGGGATGTCCTACAATGAGCAGTTCTTC. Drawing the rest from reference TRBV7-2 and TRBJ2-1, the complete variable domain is GAGVSQSPSNKVTEKGKDVELRCDPISGHTALYWYRQSLGQGLEFLIYFQGNSAPDKSGLPSDRFSAERTGGSVSTLTIQRTQQEDSAVYLCASSLGGMSYNEQFFGPGTRLTVL.